This is a list of T cell receptor beta chains from one sample in a study of blood T cell repertoires in COVID-19. Generated by immunoSEQ multiplex PCR, the TCRdb table keeps only in-frame clones and is missing some. The data contain a few hundred thousand clones, 90% of them singletons. The material sequenced was PBMCs or T cells enriched from blood (not recorded which). The origin of the receptors is a man aged 18 to 35 who had recovered from COVID-19. CDR3s include the opening cysteine and the closing phenylalanine or tryptophan. Fields, in order: clone size, J gene, D gene, V gene, CDR3 DNA, CDR3 protein. D genes are given only for firm matches. A row's size may be missing; if present it is once, few, many or a size class.

clone size: NA; J gene: TRBJ1-3; D gene: NA; V gene: TRBV10-2; CDR3 DNA: TGCGCCACCCAGTACGGGGGAAGCTCTGGAAACACCATATATTTT; CDR3 protein: CATQYGGSSGNTIYF
clone size: few; J gene: TRBJ2-7; D gene: NA; V gene: TRBV6-6; CDR3 DNA: TGTGCCAGCAGTCCCCGGGACATGAGCTCCTACGAGCAGTACTTC; CDR3 protein: CASSPRDMSSYEQYF
clone size: NA; J gene: TRBJ1-2; D gene: TRBD1; V gene: TRBV5-6; CDR3 DNA: TGTGCCAGCAGCAGGGGACAGATCCTCTATGGCTACACCTTC; CDR3 protein: CASSRGQILYGYTF
clone size: NA; J gene: TRBJ2-7; D gene: TRBD2; V gene: TRBV30; CDR3 DNA: TGTGCCTGGAGGAAAGCGGGAGCGGGTTCTTACGAGCAGTACTTC; CDR3 protein: CAWRKAGAGSYEQYF
clone size: NA; J gene: TRBJ2-7; D gene: TRBD2; V gene: TRBV5-4; CDR3 DNA: TGTGCCAGCAGCTTGGATCTGCGGGGGGCCGGCGAGCAGTACTTC; CDR3 protein: CASSLDLRGAGEQYF
clone size: NA; J gene: TRBJ1-4; D gene: TRBD1; V gene: TRBV6-5; CDR3 DNA: TGTGCCACCGCGGACAGGGTGGCTGAAAAACTGTTTTTT; CDR3 protein: CATADRVAEKLFF
clone size: NA; J gene: TRBJ1-1; D gene: NA; V gene: TRBV14; CDR3 DNA: TGTGCCAGCAGCCAAGGTCCCAGGGTCATAACTGAAGCTTTCTTT; CDR3 protein: CASSQGPRVITEAFF
clone size: NA; J gene: TRBJ2-2; D gene: TRBD2; V gene: TRBV24-1; CDR3 DNA: TGTGCCACCAGTGATCCGGTGGGAGCGGGGCACACCGGGGAGCTGTTTTTT; CDR3 protein: CATSDPVGAGHTGELFF
clone size: NA; J gene: TRBJ2-3; D gene: NA; V gene: TRBV6-5; CDR3 DNA: TGCGCCAGCAGTTACCTAGATACGCAGTATTTT; CDR3 protein: CASSYLDTQYF
clone size: NA; J gene: TRBJ1-1; D gene: TRBD1; V gene: TRBV18; CDR3 DNA: TGTGCCAGCTCACCACCGGTGGGGGACAGGGCGAACACTGAAGCTTTCTTT; CDR3 protein: CASSPPVGDRANTEAFF
clone size: NA; J gene: TRBJ2-7; D gene: NA; V gene: TRBV2; CDR3 DNA: TGTGCCAGCAGCGGACAAATCTACGAGCAGTACTTC; CDR3 protein: CASSGQIYEQYF
clone size: NA; J gene: TRBJ2-1; D gene: TRBD2; V gene: TRBV7-6; CDR3 DNA: TGTGCCAGCAGCTCAGCGACTAGCGGGGGTGGTGAGCAGTTCTTC; CDR3 protein: CASSSATSGGGEQFF
clone size: NA; J gene: TRBJ2-3; D gene: TRBD1; V gene: TRBV27; CDR3 DNA: TGTGCCAGCAGGTGGGACAGGGTGGCGGATACGCAGTATTTT; CDR3 protein: CASRWDRVADTQYF
clone size: NA; J gene: TRBJ1-5; D gene: TRBD1; V gene: TRBV28; CDR3 DNA: TGTGCCAGCAGTTCCCAGGGGGCGAGGAGCAATCAGCCCCAGCATTTT; CDR3 protein: CASSSQGARSNQPQHF
clone size: NA; J gene: TRBJ2-3; D gene: NA; V gene: TRBV18; CDR3 DNA: TGTGCCAGCTCACCACGAGCCCCGGAGGGGACCGGGTTCCCTAATACGCAGTATTTT; CDR3 protein: CASSPRAPEGTGFPNTQYF
clone size: once; J gene: TRBJ1-1; D gene: NA; V gene: TRBV7-3; CDR3 DNA: TGTGCCAGCAGCCCAACGGGGTTGGACACTGAAGCTTTCTTT; CDR3 protein: CASSPTGLDTEAFF
clone size: NA; J gene: TRBJ2-1; D gene: TRBD2; V gene: TRBV6-6; CDR3 DNA: TGTGCCAGCAGCGTAGCGGGGGGGCCGAATGAGCAGTTCTTC; CDR3 protein: CASSVAGGPNEQFF
clone size: NA; J gene: TRBJ1-2; D gene: NA; V gene: TRBV2; CDR3 DNA: TGTGCCAGCAGTGAAGACAGTATCGGTGGCTACACCTTC; CDR3 protein: CASSEDSIGGYTF
clone size: once; J gene: TRBJ1-1; D gene: TRBD1; V gene: TRBV4-1; CDR3 DNA: TGCGCCAGCAGCCACCCCGGACAGGCGGCGATGAACACTGAAGCTTTCTTT; CDR3 protein: CASSHPGQAAMNTEAFF
clone size: NA; J gene: TRBJ2-5; D gene: NA; V gene: TRBV5-4; CDR3 DNA: TGTGCCAGCAGCCGCGGGGTGGAGACCCAGTACTTC; CDR3 protein: CASSRGVETQYF
clone size: NA; J gene: TRBJ1-2; D gene: NA; V gene: TRBV6-5; CDR3 DNA: TGTGCCAGCAGGCCCGAGAGTGACTATGGCTACACCTTC; CDR3 protein: CASRPESDYGYTF
clone size: NA; J gene: TRBJ1-2; D gene: NA; V gene: TRBV19; CDR3 DNA: TGTGCCAGTAGCAGGACAGTAACTAACTATGGCTACACCTTC; CDR3 protein: CASSRTVTNYGYTF
clone size: NA; J gene: TRBJ2-3; D gene: NA; V gene: TRBV24-1; CDR3 DNA: TGTGCCACCAGTGATCCTGGCCATCAAATCTATACGCAGTATTTT; CDR3 protein: CATSDPGHQIYTQYF
clone size: NA; J gene: TRBJ2-6; D gene: NA; V gene: TRBV7-7; CDR3 DNA: TGTGCCAGCAGCTTAGGTAGCTCTGGGGCCAACGTCCTGACTTTC; CDR3 protein: CASSLGSSGANVLTF
clone size: NA; J gene: TRBJ1-6; D gene: NA; V gene: TRBV6-6; CDR3 DNA: TGTGCCAGCAGTCTCTCGGGGGGCGATAGCTCCTATAATTCACCCCTCCACTTT; CDR3 protein: CASSLSGGDSSYNSPLHF
clone size: NA; J gene: TRBJ2-2; D gene: NA; V gene: TRBV9; CDR3 DNA: TGTGCCAGCAGCGTATTCGGCGGGATGAACACCGGGGAGCTGTTTTTT; CDR3 protein: CASSVFGGMNTGELFF
clone size: NA; J gene: TRBJ1-5; D gene: NA; V gene: TRBV5-4; CDR3 DNA: TGTGCCAGCAGCTTCGAGGGTCAGCCCCAGCATTTT; CDR3 protein: CASSFEGQPQHF
clone size: once; J gene: TRBJ2-2; D gene: NA; V gene: TRBV5-1; CDR3 DNA: TGCGCCAGCAGCTTCCGGGGGGCTGTGTTCACCGGGGAGCTGTTTTTT; CDR3 protein: CASSFRGAVFTGELFF
clone size: NA; J gene: TRBJ2-1; D gene: TRBD1; V gene: TRBV6-5; CDR3 DNA: TGTGCCAGCATGCAGGGGGCATACAATGAGCAGTTCTTC; CDR3 protein: CASMQGAYNEQFF
clone size: NA; J gene: TRBJ2-1; D gene: TRBD2; V gene: TRBV18; CDR3 DNA: TGTGCCAGCTCACCCGCGATAGCGGGATACTACAATGAGCAGTTCTTC; CDR3 protein: CASSPAIAGYYNEQFF
clone size: NA; J gene: TRBJ2-7; D gene: TRBD2; V gene: TRBV9; CDR3 DNA: TGTGCCAGCAACCTAGGGATGACTAGCGGGGAAGAGCAGTACTTC; CDR3 protein: CASNLGMTSGEEQYF
clone size: NA; J gene: TRBJ2-1; D gene: TRBD2; V gene: TRBV19; CDR3 DNA: TGTGCCAGTAGTCTCCCGGGACTAGGGTCGTTCAATGAGCAGTTCTTC; CDR3 protein: CASSLPGLGSFNEQFF
clone size: NA; J gene: TRBJ2-7; D gene: NA; V gene: TRBV3-1/TRBV3-2; CDR3 DNA: TGTGCCAGCAGCCCAAGCACAGGTTACGAGCAGTACTTC; CDR3 protein: CASSPSTGYEQYF
clone size: once; J gene: TRBJ2-2; D gene: NA; V gene: TRBV2; CDR3 DNA: TGTGCCAGCGGGGGGACCGGGGAGCTGTTTTTT; CDR3 protein: CASGGTGELFF
clone size: NA; J gene: TRBJ1-6; D gene: NA; V gene: TRBV19; CDR3 DNA: TGTGCCAGTAGTTCCCGGGAGAGCTCCTATAATTCACCCCTCCACTTT; CDR3 protein: CASSSRESSYNSPLHF
clone size: NA; J gene: TRBJ1-1; D gene: NA; V gene: TRBV4-1; CDR3 DNA: TGCGCCAGCAGCCGGGGAAGATGGACAGACAACACTGAAGCTTTCTTT; CDR3 protein: CASSRGRWTDNTEAFF
clone size: NA; J gene: TRBJ1-6; D gene: NA; V gene: TRBV7-9; CDR3 DNA: TGTGCCATCGGCGGGGAGGGTTCACCCCTCCACTTT; CDR3 protein: CAIGGEGSPLHF
clone size: NA; J gene: TRBJ1-5; D gene: TRBD1; V gene: TRBV24-1; CDR3 DNA: TGTGCCACCAGTGATGGTTACGGGACAGGAGAAAATCAGCCCCAGCATTTT; CDR3 protein: CATSDGYGTGENQPQHF
clone size: NA; J gene: TRBJ2-3; D gene: NA; V gene: TRBV6-2/TRBV6-3; CDR3 DNA: NA; CDR3 protein: CASSSSGLATDTQYF
clone size: NA; J gene: TRBJ2-1; D gene: NA; V gene: TRBV13; CDR3 DNA: TGTGCCAGCAGCCATTCTAGCATCATGGACAATGAGCAGTTCTTC; CDR3 protein: CASSHSSIMDNEQFF
clone size: NA; J gene: TRBJ2-1; D gene: TRBD2; V gene: TRBV18; CDR3 DNA: TGTGCCAGCTCCCGCGGGGGGAGCTCCTACAATGAGCAGTTCTTC; CDR3 protein: CASSRGGSSYNEQFF
clone size: NA; J gene: TRBJ2-1; D gene: TRBD2; V gene: TRBV11-2; CDR3 DNA: TGTGCCAGCAGCTTAGGGGGGACTAGCCTGCCCTTTGAGCAGTTCTTC; CDR3 protein: CASSLGGTSLPFEQFF
clone size: NA; J gene: TRBJ1-1; D gene: TRBD1; V gene: TRBV10-1; CDR3 DNA: TGCGCCAGTCAGACAACAGGGGCCACTGAAGCTTTCTTT; CDR3 protein: CASQTTGATEAFF
clone size: NA; J gene: TRBJ1-1; D gene: NA; V gene: TRBV30; CDR3 DNA: TGTGCCTGGAGTGGCCGGGGGGGCTTCAACACTGAAGCTTTCTTT; CDR3 protein: CAWSGRGGFNTEAFF
clone size: NA; J gene: TRBJ1-2; D gene: NA; V gene: TRBV28; CDR3 DNA: TGTGCCAGCAAAAAACGAACATCTAACTATGGCTACACCTTC; CDR3 protein: CASKKRTSNYGYTF
clone size: once; J gene: TRBJ1-4; D gene: NA; V gene: TRBV6-4; CDR3 DNA: TGTGCCAGCAGTGCTCGGGCAGGGGATGAAAAACTGTTTTTT; CDR3 protein: CASSARAGDEKLFF
clone size: few; J gene: TRBJ1-2; D gene: TRBD1; V gene: TRBV29-1; CDR3 DNA: TGCAGCGTTGAATCGGACAGGGGGCTAGGAGGCTACACCTTC; CDR3 protein: CSVESDRGLGGYTF
clone size: NA; J gene: TRBJ2-5; D gene: NA; V gene: TRBV7-9; CDR3 DNA: TGTGCCAGCAGCTTAGTTGGCTCCTCCAAAAGAGAGACCCAGTACTTC; CDR3 protein: CASSLVGSSKRETQYF
clone size: NA; J gene: TRBJ2-7; D gene: TRBD2; V gene: TRBV6-5; CDR3 DNA: TGTGCCAGCAGTCCCACTAGCGGGCCCTACGAGCAGTACTTC; CDR3 protein: CASSPTSGPYEQYF
clone size: NA; J gene: TRBJ2-2; D gene: NA; V gene: TRBV18; CDR3 DNA: TGTGCCAGCTCACCCCAGGGTACCGGGGAGCTGTTTTTT; CDR3 protein: CASSPQGTGELFF
clone size: NA; J gene: TRBJ1-5; D gene: NA; V gene: TRBV3-1/TRBV3-2; CDR3 DNA: TGTGCCAGCAGCCACTCAGGGGGCAATCAGCCCCAGCATTTT; CDR3 protein: CASSHSGGNQPQHF
clone size: NA; J gene: TRBJ2-3; D gene: NA; V gene: TRBV30; CDR3 DNA: TGTGCCTGGAGTGTACCCCGACAGGGCACAGATACGCAGTATTTT; CDR3 protein: CAWSVPRQGTDTQYF
clone size: NA; J gene: TRBJ1-2; D gene: NA; V gene: TRBV2; CDR3 DNA: TGTGCCAGCAGTGAAGGTCAGGGGTTTATTATGGGCTACACCTTC; CDR3 protein: CASSEGQGFIMGYTF
clone size: NA; J gene: TRBJ1-1; D gene: NA; V gene: TRBV2; CDR3 DNA: TGTGCCAGCAGTGAGCGAGTGAACACTGAAGCTTTCTTT; CDR3 protein: CASSERVNTEAFF
clone size: NA; J gene: TRBJ1-4; D gene: NA; V gene: TRBV29-1; CDR3 DNA: TGCAGCGTGGGAGAACCTCAGGGGAATGAAAAACTGTTTTTT; CDR3 protein: CSVGEPQGNEKLFF
clone size: once; J gene: TRBJ1-2; D gene: NA; V gene: TRBV11-2; CDR3 DNA: TGTGCCAGCAGCCTAGAGTTCGGCGGTCATGGCTACACCTTC; CDR3 protein: CASSLEFGGHGYTF
clone size: NA; J gene: TRBJ1-3; D gene: TRBD1; V gene: TRBV4-2; CDR3 DNA: TGTGCCAGCAGCCAAGCGACAGGGGGAGCGGTTGGAAACACCATATATTTT; CDR3 protein: CASSQATGGAVGNTIYF
clone size: NA; J gene: TRBJ1-2; D gene: TRBD1; V gene: TRBV19; CDR3 DNA: TGTGCCAGTAGTTCCGCCGGGACAGTGGCCCGTTGGTATGGCTACACCTTC; CDR3 protein: CASSSAGTVARWYGYTF
clone size: NA; J gene: TRBJ2-1; D gene: NA; V gene: TRBV5-6; CDR3 DNA: TGTGCCAGCAGCTTAGCAGGGCCTCGAGATGAGCAGTTCTTC; CDR3 protein: CASSLAGPRDEQFF
clone size: NA; J gene: TRBJ1-1; D gene: NA; V gene: TRBV28; CDR3 DNA: TGTGCCAGCAGTTTATTGGGGAGCGCTGAAGCTTTCTTT; CDR3 protein: CASSLLGSAEAFF